A single sample is the source of the 17 T cell receptor beta chains below, sequenced in a study of shared clonotypes between healthy human individuals. The repertoire was sequenced with immunoSEQ multiplex PCR; TCRdb's copy has only in-frame clones and lacks some. This sample has around 2.1 million clones; roughly 91% occur once, and the top ten carry 1.5% to 2%. Positive CCR7 selection of CD45RO-negative cells yielded the naive CD8 cells, and terminally differentiated effector memory CD45RA+ cells were excluded. The sequenced material came from naive CD8+ T cells from PBMCs. Source of these receptors: a man aged 18 to 29 in good health. Some clones in this sample may be carry-over from other donors' samples.

The genes are TRBV15 and TRBJ1-1; D perhaps matches TRBD1 (6 bases). The CDR3 is 15 amino acids. V lost 3 bases to trimming and J lost 3 bases, with 14 bases between them. CDR1 and CDR2 from the germline V gene are LNHNV and YYDKDF (reference sequence). CDR3 nucleotide sequence: TGTGCCACCAGCAGCGCAGGGGAGGGTGACACTGAAGCTTTCTTT. Translated: CATSSAGEGDTEAFF. Using reference TRBV15 and TRBJ1-1 for the parts outside the CDR3, the full variable domain is DAMVIQNPRYQVTQFGKPVTLSCSQTLNHNVMYWYQQKSSQAPKLLFHYYDKDFNNEADTPDNFQSRRPNTSFCFLDIRSPGLGDTAMYLCATSSAGEGDTEAFFGQGTRLTVV.

V gene TRBV14 combines with J gene TRBJ2-7, with D hard to call. The V end lost 3 bases, the J end lost 2 bases, and 8 bases lay between the germline ends. The CDR3 sequence is 13 residues long. CDR1 is SGHDN and CDR2 is FVKESK in the germline V gene. The CDR3 nucleotides read TGTGCCAGCAGCCATGAAGTCACCTACGAGCAGTACTTC. Encoded protein: CASSHEVTYEQYF.

This chain joins TRBV5-1 and TRBJ2-7; 7 bases match TRBD2. The CDR3 totals 15 residues. V trimming: 1 base; J trimming: 3 bases; junction bases outside the gene matches: 7. CDR1 and CDR2 from the germline V gene are SGHRS and YFSETQ. CDR3 in DNA: TGCGCCAGCAGCTTGTATACTAGCGCCCACTACGAGCAGTACTTC. Translated: CASSLYTSAHYEQYF.

The chain is built from TRBV28 and TRBJ2-7; 7 nucleotides align to TRBD1. The V gene end was trimmed by 5 bases and the J gene end by 4 bases; junction bases not matched to a gene: 11. CDR1 is MDHEN, CDR2 SYDVKM, per germline. CDR3 length: 15 residues. CDR3: CASSNDRVAPYEQYF. DNA for the CDR3: TGTGCCAGCAGTAACGACAGGGTAGCGCCGTACGAGCAGTACTTC.

J is TRBJ2-1 and V is TRBV4-2; 9 positions agree with TRBD2. Germline V gives CDR1 LGHNA, CDR2 YNFKEQ. Losses at the gene ends were 1 base for V and 3 bases for J; bases not matched to a gene: 4. The CDR3 has 16 amino acids. CDR3 bases: TGTGCCAGCAGCCAAGCTAGCGGGACCTACTACAATGAGCAGTTCTTC. Translation gives CASSQASGTYYNEQFF.

The chain uses TRBV11-3 and TRBJ1-1; D not certain. Germline lookup yields CDR1 SGHNT and CDR2 YENEEA. V was trimmed by 5 bases and J by 1 base, leaving 8 bases between them. The CDR3 has 13 residues. CDR3 nucleotides: TGTGCCAGCAGCCCCCGTAAGAACACTGAAGCTTTCTTT. It codes for CASSPRKNTEAFF.

J is TRBJ2-7 and V is TRBV28; TRBD2 agrees at 11 bases. V gave up 7 bases and J gave up 3 bases; unmatched junction bases: 11. This CDR3 comprises 16 residues. CDR1 MDHEN and CDR2 SYDVKM come from the germline V gene. CDR3 amino acids: CASTARVTSGSYEQYF. In nucleotides, the CDR3 is TGTGCCAGCACGGCCCGGGTAACTAGCGGGAGCTACGAGCAGTACTTC.

Written as DNA, the CDR3 is TGTGCCAGCAGTTTCGGGTCCTCCCTTCTAGATCAGCCCCAGCATTTT. It codes for CASSFGSSLLDQPQHF. The chain is built from TRBV27 and TRBJ1-5; no reliable D call. V lost 3 bases and J 5 bases, leaving 17 bases between the germline ends. The CDR3 loop spans 16 amino acids. Germline V lookup: CDR1 MNHEY, CDR2 SMNVEV (reference sequence).

V and J are TRBV9 and TRBJ1-1; no clear D. This CDR3 contains 15 residues. Per the germline V gene, CDR1 is SGDLS and CDR2 is YYNGEE. Trimming removed 4 bases at V and 3 bases at J, with 16 bases between. The CDR3 coding sequence is TGTGCCAGCAGCCCAGGAGGAGCTGGGGACACTGAAGCTTTCTTT. Translated: CASSPGGAGDTEAFF. The whole variable domain, filled in from reference TRBV9 and TRBJ1-1, reads DSGVTQTPKHLITATGQRVTLRCSPRSGDLSVYWYQQSLDQGLQFLIQYYNGEERAKGNILERFSAQQFPDLHSELNLSSLELGDSALYFCASSPGGAGDTEAFFGQGTRLTVV.

In nucleotides, the CDR3 is TGTGCCAGCAGTCAACTAGCGGGAGGGCCTAGTGATGAGCAGTTCTTC. The encoded protein is CASSQLAGGPSDEQFF. The genes are TRBV6-6 and TRBJ2-1; 13 nucleotides align to TRBD2. From germline, CDR1 is MNHNY and CDR2 SVGAGI (reference sequence). The CDR3 runs to 16 residues. The J segment lost 8 bases and the V segment lost 5 bases, leaving 9 bases of the junction unmatched.

This chain uses TRBV19 with TRBJ1-2, with a weak D call TRBD1 (5 bases). CDR1 is LNHDA and CDR2 is SQIVND in the germline V gene (reference sequence). The length of the CDR3 is 17 residues. The V end was cut by 3 bases, the J end by 2 bases, with 19 bases between. The CDR3 DNA reads as TGTGCCAGTAGTATCTTCAGTGTTCGGGCAGGGAACTATGGCTACACCTTC. Its translation is CASSIFSVRAGNYGYTF.

In this sample, this clone turned up a few times. The chain carries TRBV5-6 and TRBJ1-5; D remains unclear. The germline V gene encodes CDR1 SGHDT and CDR2 YYEEEE. Trimming shortened V by 0 bases and J by 4 bases, and 8 bases separated the two germline ends. This CDR3 has 14 amino acids. CDR3 protein: CASSLVGINQPQHF. DNA of the CDR3: TGTGCCAGCAGCTTGGTGGGTATTAATCAGCCCCAGCATTTT.

The chain carries TRBV4-2 and TRBJ2-3, with D possibly TRBD2 on 6 matching bases. Per germline, CDR1 LGHNA and CDR2 YNFKEQ. The CDR3 runs 15 residues. With 0 bases removed from V and 4 bases from J, the gap between germline ends came to 11 bases. In DNA, the CDR3 is TGTGCCAGCAGCCAAGAGGAGGGCGGGTCAGATACGCAGTATTTT. Amino acids: CASSQEEGGSDTQYF.

In regard to this clone: Other nucleotide sequences from this sample produce the same CDR3. The chain carries TRBV7-9 and TRBJ1-2; 8 bases agree with TRBD1. The CDR3 totals 14 residues. The ends lost 5 bases at V and 5 bases at J; junction bases unmatched: 7. The germline V gene encodes CDR1 SEHNR and CDR2 FQNEAQ (reference sequence). For the CDR3, the DNA is TGTGCCAGCAGCCTTGGGACAGGCTCGTATGGCTACACCTTC. Translating it yields CASSLGTGSYGYTF.

The chain couples TRBV7-2 to TRBJ2-2, with TRBD1 matching 12 bases. The J segment lost 6 bases and the V segment lost 5 bases, leaving 7 bases of the junction unmatched. Germline V gene sequence: CDR1 SGHTA, CDR2 FQGNSA. The CDR3 is made up of 16 amino acids. CDR3 bases: TGTGCCAGCAGCCCTTGGGACAGGGGGCTGGCCGGGGAGCTGTTTTTT. This codes for CASSPWDRGLAGELFF.

This chain uses TRBV5-4 with TRBJ1-2; the match to TRBD1 covers 9 bases. CDR1 and CDR2 (germline): SGHNT, YYREEE (reference sequence). The V and J ends lost 0 bases and 6 bases, in that order; junction bases with no gene match: 6. The CDR3 spans 15 residues. The CDR3 reads CASSLGTGAKDGYTF. In DNA, the CDR3 is TGTGCCAGCAGCTTGGGGACAGGGGCAAAGGATGGCTACACCTTC.

The chain links TRBV28 to TRBJ1-2; possible D gene TRBD1, 6 bases. From germline, CDR1 is MDHEN and CDR2 SYDVKM. Trimming cost V 6 bases and J 2 bases, with 19 bases left between them. The length of the CDR3 is 16 residues. The DNA for the CDR3 is TGTGCCAGCAGCTTGGTTTGGGCAGGGGAAAACTATGGCTACACCTTC. Protein: CASSLVWAGENYGYTF.